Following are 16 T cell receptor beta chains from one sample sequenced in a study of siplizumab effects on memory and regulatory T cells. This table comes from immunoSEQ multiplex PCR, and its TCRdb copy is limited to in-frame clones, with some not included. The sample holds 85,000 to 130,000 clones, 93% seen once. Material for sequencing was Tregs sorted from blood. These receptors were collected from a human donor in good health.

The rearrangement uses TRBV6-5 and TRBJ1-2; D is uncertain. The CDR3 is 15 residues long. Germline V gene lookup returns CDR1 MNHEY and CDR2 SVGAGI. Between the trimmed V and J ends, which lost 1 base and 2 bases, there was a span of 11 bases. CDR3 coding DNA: TGTGCCAGCAGTTACTTGCTGGGTACCAACTATGGCTACACCTTC. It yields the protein CASSYLLGTNYGYTF.

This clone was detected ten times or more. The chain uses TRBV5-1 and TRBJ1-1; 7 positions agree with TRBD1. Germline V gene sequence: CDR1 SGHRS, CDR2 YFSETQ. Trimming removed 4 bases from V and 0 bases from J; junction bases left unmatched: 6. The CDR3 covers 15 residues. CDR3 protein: CASSPSTGMNTEAFF. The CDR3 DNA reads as TGCGCCAGCAGCCCTTCGACAGGGATGAACACTGAAGCTTTCTTT.

The CDR3 DNA follows: TGCGCCAGCAGCTTCCTGGGGGATACCGATGGCACAGATACGCAGTATTTT. It encodes CASSFLGDTDGTDTQYF. This sequence joins TRBV5-1 and TRBJ2-3; D may match TRBD1 or TRBD2 (5 bases each). Looked up from germline, CDR1 is SGHRS and CDR2 is YFSETQ. V lost 2 bases and J 1 base, leaving 17 bases between the germline ends. This CDR3 has 17 residues.

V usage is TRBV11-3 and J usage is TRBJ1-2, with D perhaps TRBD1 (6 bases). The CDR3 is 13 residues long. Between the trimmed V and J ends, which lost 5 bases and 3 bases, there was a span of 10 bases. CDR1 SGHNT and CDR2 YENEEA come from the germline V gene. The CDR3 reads CASSPRGDYGYTF. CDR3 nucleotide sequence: TGTGCCAGCAGCCCCAGGGGTGACTATGGCTACACCTTC. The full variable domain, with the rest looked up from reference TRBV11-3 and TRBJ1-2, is EAGVVQSPRYKIIEKKQPVAFWCNPISGHNTLYWYLQNLGQGPELLIRYENEEAVDDSQLPKDRFSAERLKGVDSTLKIQPAELGDSAVYLCASSPRGDYGYTFGSGTRLTVV.

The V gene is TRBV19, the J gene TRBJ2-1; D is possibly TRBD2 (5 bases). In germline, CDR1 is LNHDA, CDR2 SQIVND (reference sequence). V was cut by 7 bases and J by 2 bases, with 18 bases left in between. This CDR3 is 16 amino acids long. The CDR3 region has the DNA TGTGCCAGTACTTCAAAGAGGGCTCATCCCTACAATGAGCAGTTCTTC. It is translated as CASTSKRAHPYNEQFF.

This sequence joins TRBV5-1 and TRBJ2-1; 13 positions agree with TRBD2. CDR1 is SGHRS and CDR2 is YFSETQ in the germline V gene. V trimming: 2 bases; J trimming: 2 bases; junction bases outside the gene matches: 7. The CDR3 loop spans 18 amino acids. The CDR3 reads CASSLKLAGGTTYNEQFF. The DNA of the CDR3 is TGCGCCAGCAGCTTAAAACTAGCGGGGGGGACAACCTACAATGAGCAGTTCTTC.

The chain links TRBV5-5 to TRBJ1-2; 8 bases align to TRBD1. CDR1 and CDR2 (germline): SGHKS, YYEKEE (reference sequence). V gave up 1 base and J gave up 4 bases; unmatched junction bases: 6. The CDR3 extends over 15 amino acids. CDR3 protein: CASSLYDRGVYGYTF. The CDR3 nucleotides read TGTGCCAGCAGCTTGTACGACAGGGGAGTCTATGGCTACACCTTC.

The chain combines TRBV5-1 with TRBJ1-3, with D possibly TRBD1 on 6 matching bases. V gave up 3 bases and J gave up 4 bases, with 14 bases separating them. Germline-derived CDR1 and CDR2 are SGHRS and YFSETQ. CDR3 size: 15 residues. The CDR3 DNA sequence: TGCGCCAGCAGCTCAAGCACAGGGTGGGGAAACACCATATATTTT. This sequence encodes CASSSSTGWGNTIYF. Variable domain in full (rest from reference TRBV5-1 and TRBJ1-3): KAGVTQTPRYLIKTRGQQVTLSCSPISGHRSVSWYQQTPGQGLQFLFEYFSETQRNKGNFPGRFSGRQFSNSRSEMNVSTLELGDSALYLCASSSSTGWGNTIYFGEGSWLTVV.

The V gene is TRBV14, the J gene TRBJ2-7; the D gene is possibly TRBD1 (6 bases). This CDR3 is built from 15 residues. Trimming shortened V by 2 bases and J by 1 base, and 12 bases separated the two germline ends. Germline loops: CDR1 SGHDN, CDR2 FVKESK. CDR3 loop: CASSQRTDWSYEQYF. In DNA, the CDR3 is TGTGCCAGCAGCCAACGGACAGATTGGTCCTACGAGCAGTACTTC.

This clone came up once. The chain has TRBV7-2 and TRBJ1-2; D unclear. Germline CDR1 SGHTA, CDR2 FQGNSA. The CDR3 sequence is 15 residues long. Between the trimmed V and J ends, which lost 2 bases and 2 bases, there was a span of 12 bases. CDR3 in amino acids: CASSLRPVPNYGYTF. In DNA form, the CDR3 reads TGTGCCAGCAGCTTACGACCGGTTCCCAACTATGGCTACACCTTC.

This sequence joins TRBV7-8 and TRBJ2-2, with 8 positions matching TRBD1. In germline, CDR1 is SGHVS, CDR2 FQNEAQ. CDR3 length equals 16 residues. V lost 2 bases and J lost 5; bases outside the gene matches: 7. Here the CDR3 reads CASSLRGRGRTGELFF. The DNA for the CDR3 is TGTGCCAGCAGCTTACGCGGCAGGGGGCGAACCGGGGAGCTGTTTTTT.

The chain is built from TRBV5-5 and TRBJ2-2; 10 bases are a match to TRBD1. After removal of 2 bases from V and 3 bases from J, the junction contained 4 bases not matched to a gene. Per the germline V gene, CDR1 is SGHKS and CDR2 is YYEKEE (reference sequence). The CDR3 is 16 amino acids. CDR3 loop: CASSFRDRGYTGELFF. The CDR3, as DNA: TGTGCCAGCAGCTTCCGGGACAGGGGATACACCGGGGAGCTGTTTTTT.

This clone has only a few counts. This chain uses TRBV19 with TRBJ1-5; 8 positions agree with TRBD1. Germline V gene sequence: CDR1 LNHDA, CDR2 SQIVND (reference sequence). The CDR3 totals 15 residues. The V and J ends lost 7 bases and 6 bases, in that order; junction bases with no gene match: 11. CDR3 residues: CASTPIDRGRQPQHF. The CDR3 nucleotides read TGTGCCAGTACCCCCATCGACAGGGGCCGTCAGCCCCAGCATTTT.

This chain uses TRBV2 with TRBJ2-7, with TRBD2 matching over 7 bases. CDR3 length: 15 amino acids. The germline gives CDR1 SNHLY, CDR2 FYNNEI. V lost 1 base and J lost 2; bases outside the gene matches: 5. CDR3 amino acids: CASSEGASGPYEQYF. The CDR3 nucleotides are TGTGCCAGCAGTGAAGGGGCTAGCGGACCCTACGAGCAGTACTTC.

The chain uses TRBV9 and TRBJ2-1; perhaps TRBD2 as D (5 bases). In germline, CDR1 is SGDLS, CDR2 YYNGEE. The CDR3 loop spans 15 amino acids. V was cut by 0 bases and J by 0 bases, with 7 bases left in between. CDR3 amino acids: CASSVASSSYNEQFF. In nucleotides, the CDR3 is TGTGCCAGCAGCGTAGCTAGCAGCTCCTACAATGAGCAGTTCTTC.

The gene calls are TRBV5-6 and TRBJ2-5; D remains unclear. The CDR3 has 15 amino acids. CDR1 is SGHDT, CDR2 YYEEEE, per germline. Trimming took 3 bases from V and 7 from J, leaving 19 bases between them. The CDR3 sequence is CASSWVDGIRGTQYF. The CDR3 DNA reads TGTGCCAGCAGCTGGGTGGACGGAATAAGAGGGACCCAGTACTTC.